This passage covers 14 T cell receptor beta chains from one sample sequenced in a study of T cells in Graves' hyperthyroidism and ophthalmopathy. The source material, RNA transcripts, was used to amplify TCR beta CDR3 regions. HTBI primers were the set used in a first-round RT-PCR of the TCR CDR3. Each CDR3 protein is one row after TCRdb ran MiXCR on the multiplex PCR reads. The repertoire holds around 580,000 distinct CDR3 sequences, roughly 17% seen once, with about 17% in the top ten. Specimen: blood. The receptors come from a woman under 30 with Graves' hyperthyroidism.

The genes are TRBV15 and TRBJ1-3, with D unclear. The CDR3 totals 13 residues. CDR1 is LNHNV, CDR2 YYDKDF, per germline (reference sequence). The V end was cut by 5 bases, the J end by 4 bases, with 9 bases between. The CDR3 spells CATSPLGGNTIYF. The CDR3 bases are TGTGCCACCAGCCCGCTGGGGGGAAACACCATATATTTT. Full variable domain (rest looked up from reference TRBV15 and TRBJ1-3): DAMVIQNPRYQVTQFGKPVTLSCSQTLNHNVMYWYQQKSSQAPKLLFHYYDKDFNNEADTPDNFQSRRPNTSFCFLDIRSPGLGDTAMYLCATSPLGGNTIYFGEGSWLTVV.

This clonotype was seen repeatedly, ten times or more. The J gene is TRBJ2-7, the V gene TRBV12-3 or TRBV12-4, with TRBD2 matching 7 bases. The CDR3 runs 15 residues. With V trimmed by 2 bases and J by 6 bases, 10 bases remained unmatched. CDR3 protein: CASSLRREWDCEQYF. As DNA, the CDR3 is TGTGCCAGCAGTTTAAGGCGGGAGTGGGATTGCGAGCAGTACTTC.

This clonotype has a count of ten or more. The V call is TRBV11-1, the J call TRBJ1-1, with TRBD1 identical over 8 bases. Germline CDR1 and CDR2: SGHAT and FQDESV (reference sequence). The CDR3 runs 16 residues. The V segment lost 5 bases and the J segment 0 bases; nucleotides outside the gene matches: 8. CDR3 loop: CASSKDRGNLNTEAFF. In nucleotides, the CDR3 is TGTGCCAGCAGCAAAGACAGGGGAAATCTGAACACTGAAGCTTTCTTT.

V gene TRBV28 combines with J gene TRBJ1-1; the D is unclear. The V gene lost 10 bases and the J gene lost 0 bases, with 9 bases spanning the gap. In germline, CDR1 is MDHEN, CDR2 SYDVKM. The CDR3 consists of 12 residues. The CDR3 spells CATQTMNTEAFF. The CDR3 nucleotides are TGTGCCACCCAAACCATGAACACTGAAGCTTTCTTT.

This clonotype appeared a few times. The CDR3 loop reads CASSPSQSWQETQYF. The CDR3 nucleotides read TGTGCCAGCAGTCCCTCCCAGTCATGGCAAGAGACCCAGTACTTC. The chain combines TRBV12-3 or TRBV12-4 with TRBJ2-5; D is undetermined. The CDR3 spans 15 residues. V was shortened by 5 bases and J by 2 bases, with 15 bases between the two germline ends.

The DNA of the CDR3 is TGTGCCAGCAGCTTATATGGGGGAACCTACAATGAGCAGTTCTTC. Its protein product is CASSLYGGTYNEQFF. The chain has TRBV7-8 and TRBJ2-1; the D call may be TRBD1 or TRBD2 (5 bases each). The CDR3 length is 15 residues. The V and J ends lost 2 bases and 2 bases respectively, with 10 bases between them. CDR1 and CDR2 (germline): SGHVS, FQNEAQ.

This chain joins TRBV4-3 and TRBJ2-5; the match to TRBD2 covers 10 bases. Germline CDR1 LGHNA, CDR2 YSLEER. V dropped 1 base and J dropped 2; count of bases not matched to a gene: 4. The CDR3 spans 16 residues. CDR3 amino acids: CASSQGTSGLQETQYF. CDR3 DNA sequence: TGCGCCAGCAGCCAAGGGACTAGCGGACTTCAAGAGACCCAGTACTTC.

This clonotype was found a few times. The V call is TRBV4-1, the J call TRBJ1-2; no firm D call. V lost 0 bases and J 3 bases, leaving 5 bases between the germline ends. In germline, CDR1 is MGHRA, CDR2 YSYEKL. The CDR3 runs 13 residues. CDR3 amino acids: CASSQDRYYGYTF. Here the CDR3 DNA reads TGCGCCAGCAGCCAAGATAGGTACTATGGCTACACCTTC.

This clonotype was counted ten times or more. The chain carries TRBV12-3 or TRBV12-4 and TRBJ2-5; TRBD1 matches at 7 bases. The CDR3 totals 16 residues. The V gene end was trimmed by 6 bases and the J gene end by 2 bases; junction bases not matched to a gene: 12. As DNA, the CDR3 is TGTGCCAGCAGCAGATTTCCCGGGACAGCGCAAGAGACCCAGTACTTC. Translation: CASSRFPGTAQETQYF.

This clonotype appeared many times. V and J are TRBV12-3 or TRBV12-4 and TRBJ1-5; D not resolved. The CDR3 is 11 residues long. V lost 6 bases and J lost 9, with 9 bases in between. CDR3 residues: CASSELGPQHF. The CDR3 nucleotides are TGTGCCAGCAGCGAATTGGGGCCCCAGCATTTT.

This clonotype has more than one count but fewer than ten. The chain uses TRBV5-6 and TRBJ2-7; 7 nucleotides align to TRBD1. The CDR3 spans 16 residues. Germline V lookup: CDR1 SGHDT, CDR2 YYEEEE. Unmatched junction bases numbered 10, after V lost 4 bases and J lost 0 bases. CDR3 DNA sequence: TGTGCCAGCAGCACGGACAGGAGTTGGAGCTCCTACGAGCAGTACTTC. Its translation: CASSTDRSWSSYEQYF.

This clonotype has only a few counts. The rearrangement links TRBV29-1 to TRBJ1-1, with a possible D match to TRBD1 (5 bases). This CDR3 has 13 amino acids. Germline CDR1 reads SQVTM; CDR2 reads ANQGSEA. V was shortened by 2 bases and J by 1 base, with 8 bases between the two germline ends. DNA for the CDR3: TGCAGCGTTGAAAGGGGATGGAACACTGAAGCTTTCTTT. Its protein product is CSVERGWNTEAFF.

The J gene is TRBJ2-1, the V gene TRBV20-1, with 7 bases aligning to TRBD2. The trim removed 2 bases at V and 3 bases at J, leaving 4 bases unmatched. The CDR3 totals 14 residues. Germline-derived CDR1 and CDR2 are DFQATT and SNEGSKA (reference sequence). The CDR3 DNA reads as TGCAGTGCTAGATCGCTAGCGGACTACAATGAGCAGTTCTTC. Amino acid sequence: CSARSLADYNEQFF.

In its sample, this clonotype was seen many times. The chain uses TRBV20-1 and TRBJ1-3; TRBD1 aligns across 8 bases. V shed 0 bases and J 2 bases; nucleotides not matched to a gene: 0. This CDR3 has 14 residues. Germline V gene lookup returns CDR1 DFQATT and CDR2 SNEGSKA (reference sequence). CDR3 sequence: CSARDRGPGNTIYF. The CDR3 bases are TGCAGTGCTAGAGACAGGGGGCCTGGAAACACCATATATTTT.